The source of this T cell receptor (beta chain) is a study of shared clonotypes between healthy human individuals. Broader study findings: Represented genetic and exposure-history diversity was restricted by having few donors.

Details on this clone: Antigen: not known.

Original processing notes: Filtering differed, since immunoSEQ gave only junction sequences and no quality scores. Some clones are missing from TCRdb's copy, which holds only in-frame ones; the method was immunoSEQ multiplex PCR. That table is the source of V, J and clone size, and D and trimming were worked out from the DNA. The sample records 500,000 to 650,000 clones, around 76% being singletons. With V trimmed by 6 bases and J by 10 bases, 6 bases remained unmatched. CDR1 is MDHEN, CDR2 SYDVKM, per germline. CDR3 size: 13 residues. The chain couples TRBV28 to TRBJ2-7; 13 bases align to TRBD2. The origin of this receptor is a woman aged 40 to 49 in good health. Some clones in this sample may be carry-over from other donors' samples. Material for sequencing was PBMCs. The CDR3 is CASRGTSGNVQYF. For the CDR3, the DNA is TGTGCCAGCAGGGGGACTAGCGGGAACGTTCAGTACTTC. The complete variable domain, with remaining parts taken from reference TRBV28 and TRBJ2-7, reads DVKVTQSSRYLVKRTGEKVFLECVQDMDHENMFWYRQDPGLGLRLIYFSYDVKMKEKGDIPEGYSVSREKKERFSLILESASTNQTSMYLCASRGTSGNVQYFGPGTRLTVT.